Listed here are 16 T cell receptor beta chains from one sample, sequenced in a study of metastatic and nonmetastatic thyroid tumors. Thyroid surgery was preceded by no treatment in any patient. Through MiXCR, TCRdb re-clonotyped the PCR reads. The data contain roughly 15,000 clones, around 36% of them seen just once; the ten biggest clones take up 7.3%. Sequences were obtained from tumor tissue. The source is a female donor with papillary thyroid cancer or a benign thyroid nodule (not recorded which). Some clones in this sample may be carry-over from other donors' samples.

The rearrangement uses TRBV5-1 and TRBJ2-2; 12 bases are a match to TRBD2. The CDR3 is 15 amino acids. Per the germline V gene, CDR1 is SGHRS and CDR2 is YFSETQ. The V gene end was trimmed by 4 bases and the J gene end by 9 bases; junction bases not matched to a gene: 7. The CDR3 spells CASSPTSGRSWELFF. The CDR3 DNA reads TGCGCCAGCAGCCCGACTAGCGGGAGAAGTTGGGAGCTGTTTTTT.

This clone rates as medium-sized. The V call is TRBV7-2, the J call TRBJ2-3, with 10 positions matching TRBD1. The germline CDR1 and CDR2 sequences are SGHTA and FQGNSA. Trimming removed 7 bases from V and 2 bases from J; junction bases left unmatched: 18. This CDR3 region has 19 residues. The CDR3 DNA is TGTGCCAGCATAGTTCGGACAGGGGGATATCTAGGGATCACAGATACGCAGTATTTT. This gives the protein CASIVRTGGYLGITDTQYF.

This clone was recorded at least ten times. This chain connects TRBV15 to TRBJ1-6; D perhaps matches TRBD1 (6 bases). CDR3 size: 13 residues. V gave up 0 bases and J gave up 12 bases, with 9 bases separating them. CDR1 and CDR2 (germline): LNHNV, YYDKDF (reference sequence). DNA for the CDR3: TGTGCCACCAGCAGAGATGGAGGGGGACCCCTCCACTTT. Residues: CATSRDGGGPLHF.

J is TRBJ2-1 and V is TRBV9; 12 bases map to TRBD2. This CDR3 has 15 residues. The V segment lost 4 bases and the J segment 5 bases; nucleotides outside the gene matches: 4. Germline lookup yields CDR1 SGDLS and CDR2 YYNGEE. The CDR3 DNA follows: TGTGCCAGCAGCCTAGCGGGAGGGCCCCACAATGAGCAGTTCTTC. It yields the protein CASSLAGGPHNEQFF.

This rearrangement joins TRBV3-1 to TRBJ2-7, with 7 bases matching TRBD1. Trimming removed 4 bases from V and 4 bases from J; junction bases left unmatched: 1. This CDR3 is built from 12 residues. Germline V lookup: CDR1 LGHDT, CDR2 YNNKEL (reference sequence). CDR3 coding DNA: TGTGCCAGCAGCCGGGACAGTTACGAGCAGTACTTC. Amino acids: CASSRDSYEQYF.

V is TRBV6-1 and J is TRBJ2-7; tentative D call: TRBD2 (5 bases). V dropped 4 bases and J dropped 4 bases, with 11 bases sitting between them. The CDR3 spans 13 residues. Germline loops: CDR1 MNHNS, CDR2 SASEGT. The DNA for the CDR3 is TGTGCCAGCAGTGTTGAGAGGGCTTACGAGCAGTACTTC. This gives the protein CASSVERAYEQYF.

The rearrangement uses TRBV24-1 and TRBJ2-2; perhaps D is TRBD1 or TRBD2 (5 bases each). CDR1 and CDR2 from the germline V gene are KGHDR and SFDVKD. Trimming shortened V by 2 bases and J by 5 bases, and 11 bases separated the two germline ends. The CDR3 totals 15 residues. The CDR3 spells CATSDWGSGTGELFF. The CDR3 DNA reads TGTGCCACCAGTGATTGGGGGAGCGGAACCGGGGAGCTGTTTTTT.

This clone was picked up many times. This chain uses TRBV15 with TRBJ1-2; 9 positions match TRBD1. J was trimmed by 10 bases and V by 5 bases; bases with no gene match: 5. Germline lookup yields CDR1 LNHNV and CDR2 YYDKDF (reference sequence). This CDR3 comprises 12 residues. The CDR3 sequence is CATSGRDRDYTF. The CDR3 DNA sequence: TGTGCCACCAGCGGCCGGGACAGGGACTACACCTTC.

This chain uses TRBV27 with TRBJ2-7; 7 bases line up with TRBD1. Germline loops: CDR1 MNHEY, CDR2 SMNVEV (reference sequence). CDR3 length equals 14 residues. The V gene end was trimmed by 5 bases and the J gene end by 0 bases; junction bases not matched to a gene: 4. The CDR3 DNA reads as TGTGCCAGCAGTCCAGGGGGACCCTCCTACGAGCAGTACTTC. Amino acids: CASSPGGPSYEQYF.

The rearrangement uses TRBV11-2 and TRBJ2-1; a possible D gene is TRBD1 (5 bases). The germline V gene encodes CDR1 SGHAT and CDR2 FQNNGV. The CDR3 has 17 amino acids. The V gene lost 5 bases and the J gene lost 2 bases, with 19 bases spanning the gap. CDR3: CASSPRALQGPYNEQFF. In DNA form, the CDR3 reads TGTGCCAGCAGCCCACGAGCTCTCCAGGGTCCCTACAATGAGCAGTTCTTC.

The DNA of the CDR3 is TGTGCCAGCAGGAGACTAGATATAGATACGCAGTATTTT. Protein product: CASRRLDIDTQYF. This chain uses TRBV2 with TRBJ2-3, with TRBD2 as a possible D gene (6 bases). The V gene lost 6 bases and the J gene lost 5 bases, with 12 bases spanning the gap. The CDR3 runs 13 residues. The germline gives CDR1 SNHLY, CDR2 FYNNEI.

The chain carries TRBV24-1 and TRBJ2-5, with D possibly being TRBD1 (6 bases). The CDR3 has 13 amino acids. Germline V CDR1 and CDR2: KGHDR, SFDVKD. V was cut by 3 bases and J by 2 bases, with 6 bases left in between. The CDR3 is CATSDGQQETQYF. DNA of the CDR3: TGTGCCACCAGTGATGGACAGCAAGAGACCCAGTACTTC.

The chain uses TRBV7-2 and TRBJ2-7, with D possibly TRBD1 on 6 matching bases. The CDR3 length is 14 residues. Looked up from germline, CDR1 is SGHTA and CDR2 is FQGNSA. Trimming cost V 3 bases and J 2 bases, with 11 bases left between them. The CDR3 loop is CASSLFRGTYEQYF. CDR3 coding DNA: TGTGCCAGCAGCTTGTTCAGGGGAACCTACGAGCAGTACTTC.

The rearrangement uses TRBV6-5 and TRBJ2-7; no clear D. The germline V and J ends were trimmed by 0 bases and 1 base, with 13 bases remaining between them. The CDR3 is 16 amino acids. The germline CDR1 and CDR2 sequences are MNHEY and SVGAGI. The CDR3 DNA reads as TGTGCCAGCAGTTACTCGGAGACGCTCCCTTCCTACGAGCAGTACTTC. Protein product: CASSYSETLPSYEQYF.

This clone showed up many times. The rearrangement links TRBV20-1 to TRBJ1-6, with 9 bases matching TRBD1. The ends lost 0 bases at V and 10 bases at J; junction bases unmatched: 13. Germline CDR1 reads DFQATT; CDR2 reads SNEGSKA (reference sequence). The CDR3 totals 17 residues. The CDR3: CSARDLKGTGRKSPLHF. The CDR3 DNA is TGCAGTGCTAGAGATCTTAAAGGGACAGGGAGGAAATCACCCCTCCACTTT.

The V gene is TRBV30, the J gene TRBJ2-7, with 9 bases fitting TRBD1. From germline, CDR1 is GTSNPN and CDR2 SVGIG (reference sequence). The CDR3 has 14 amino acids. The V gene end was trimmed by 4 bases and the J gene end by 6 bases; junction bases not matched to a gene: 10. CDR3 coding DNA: TGTGCCTGGAACCCGGGACAGGGAAATCTCGAGCAGTACTTC. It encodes CAWNPGQGNLEQYF. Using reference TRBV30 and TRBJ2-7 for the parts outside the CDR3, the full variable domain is SQTIHQWPATLVQPVGSPLSLECTVEGTSNPNLYWYRQAAGRGLQLLFYSVGIGQISSEVPQNLSASRPQDRQFILSSKKLLLSDSGFYLCAWNPGQGNLEQYFGPGTRLTVT.